This entry concerns a single TCR beta chain. Its antigen is not known. The germline V and J ends were trimmed by 6 bases and 9 bases, with 15 bases remaining between them. This CDR3 region has 13 residues. Germline V gene lookup returns CDR1 LNHDA and CDR2 SQIVND (reference sequence). This sample was included in a study of T cell responses to AZD1222 COVID-19 vaccine. General observations from the study: Nearly half of spike-specific TCRs reportedly target unmutated variant regions. It was only six AZD1222 recipients who were seropositive at baseline.

Clones were read by immunoSEQ multiplex PCR, and TCRdb kept only the in-frame ones, dropping some. The profile shows about 70,000 clones, approximately 88% of them singletons. This specimen was peripheral blood, taken on day 0 of MenACWY control vaccination. The receptor's source is an adult in good health. The chain links TRBV19 to TRBJ1-5; the D is unclear. The CDR3 bases are TGTGCCAGTAGCCAAATAAAATGGTCGCCCCAGCATTTT. It specifies CASSQIKWSPQHF.